This T cell receptor beta chain comes out of a study of T cell repertoires in cytomegalovirus infection. The CDR3 spans 19 residues. Germline lookup yields CDR1 SGHVS and CDR2 FNYEAQ. In TCRdb, the reads were re-called with MiXCR into one record per CDR3 protein. Here the sample spans about 250,000 distinct CDR3 sequences, about a sixth being singletons. As to this clonotype: A single base separates this from a much larger clone, so it may be a read error.

The receptor was derived from a human donor in good health (CMV status not recorded). Some clones in this sample may be carry-over from other donors' samples. Sequenced material: CD8+ T cells from PBMCs. The chain recombines TRBV7-6 with TRBJ2-1, with 11 positions matching TRBD1. CDR3 nucleotides: TGTGCCTGCAGCCACGGGACAGGGGGAAGCCTAGAGACCTACAATGAGCAGTTCTTC. This sequence encodes CACSHGTGGSLETYNEQFF.